These 21 T cell receptor beta chains were all obtained from the same sample, sequenced in a study of T cell responses to AZD1222 COVID-19 vaccine. The protocol was immunoSEQ multiplex PCR, while the TCRdb copy is restricted to in-frame clones and leaves out a portion. The sample gives 65,000 to 80,000 clones, 92% of which show up once; 5.5% to 9% is in the top ten. This specimen was peripheral blood, taken on day 0 of MenACWY control vaccination. The receptors were sampled from an adult in good health.

The chain combines TRBV19 with TRBJ2-3, with D perhaps matching TRBD2 (6 bases). The CDR3 extends over 15 amino acids. Germline CDR1 LNHDA, CDR2 SQIVND (reference sequence). Trimming stripped 7 bases from V and 2 bases from J, with 16 bases between. CDR3 sequence: CASTSWGVDTDTQYF. DNA for the CDR3: TGTGCCAGTACCTCTTGGGGGGTGGACACAGATACGCAGTATTTT.

This chain joins TRBV7-9 and TRBJ1-6; D call uncertain. Trimming pared 4 bases from V and 5 bases from J, leaving 3 bases between. The CDR3 has 12 amino acids. CDR1 is SEHNR, CDR2 FQNEAQ, per germline (reference sequence). This chain's CDR3 is CASSSNNSPLHF. The CDR3 DNA follows: TGTGCCAGCAGCTCAAATAATTCACCCCTCCACTTT.

J is TRBJ2-5 and V is TRBV19; the match to TRBD2 covers 9 bases. The CDR3 is made up of 16 amino acids. The ends lost 6 bases at V and 1 base at J; junction bases unmatched: 9. The germline CDR1 and CDR2 sequences are LNHDA and SQIVND (reference sequence). The DNA for the CDR3 is TGTGCCAGTAGATCTGGGCGGGGGGGCCGCCAAGAGACCCAGTACTTC. It yields the protein CASRSGRGGRQETQYF.

The chain couples TRBV7-9 to TRBJ1-2; 8 bases align to TRBD1. There are 15 residues in the CDR3. The V and J ends lost 3 bases and 1 base, in that order; junction bases with no gene match: 4. Germline V gives CDR1 SEHNR, CDR2 FQNEAQ (reference sequence). The CDR3 loop is CASSFGQGRNYGYTF. In nucleotides, the CDR3 is TGTGCCAGCAGCTTCGGACAGGGTCGTAACTATGGCTACACCTTC.

The rearrangement links TRBV14 to TRBJ2-1; maybe TRBD1 (5 bases). The CDR3 is made up of 13 amino acids. The germline V gene has CDR1 SGHDN and CDR2 FVKESK. Trimming shortened V by 4 bases and J by 10 bases, and 14 bases separated the two germline ends. The CDR3, as DNA: TGTGCCAGCAGCCCCAGGGTTATAGGAGAGCAGTTCTTC. It yields the protein CASSPRVIGEQFF.

V usage is TRBV5-5 and J usage is TRBJ1-4, with TRBD1 matching 7 bases. J gave up 10 bases and V 4 bases, and 10 bases lay outside the gene matches. This CDR3 spans 14 amino acids. Germline lookup yields CDR1 SGHKS and CDR2 YYEKEE (reference sequence). CDR3 in amino acids: CASSPGQGGGKLFF. DNA of the CDR3: TGTGCCAGCAGCCCGGGGCAGGGGGGAGGAAAACTGTTTTTT.

The chain links TRBV2 to TRBJ1-1; D unclear. V was clipped by 6 bases and J by 7 bases, with 15 bases between them. The germline gives CDR1 SNHLY, CDR2 FYNNEI. The CDR3 is 13 residues long. CDR3 in DNA: TGTGCCAGCAGGAAAGACTCAGCGGGTGAAGCTTTCTTT. This codes for CASRKDSAGEAFF. The full variable domain, with the rest looked up from reference TRBV2 and TRBJ1-1, is EPEVTQTPSHQVTQMGQEVILRCVPISNHLYFYWYRQILGQKVEFLVSFYNNEISEKSEIFDDQFSVERPDGSNFTLKIRSTKLEDSAMYFCASRKDSAGEAFFGQGTRLTVV.

CDR3 sequence: CASDRVGGNQPQHF. CDR3 bases: TGTGCCAGCGACAGGGTGGGGGGCAATCAGCCCCAGCATTTT. The V and J genes are TRBV19 and TRBJ1-5, with 7 nucleotides matching TRBD1. V lost 9 bases to trimming and J lost 2 bases; unmatched junction nucleotides: 7. The CDR3 is 14 amino acids. Germline V gives CDR1 LNHDA, CDR2 SQIVND (reference sequence).

The chain links TRBV3-1 (or the pseudogene TRBV3-2) to TRBJ2-1, with 12 bases aligning to TRBD2. This CDR3 comprises 17 residues. The V segment lost 0 bases and the J segment 2 bases; nucleotides outside the gene matches: 2. Germline loops: CDR1 LGHDT, CDR2 YNNKEL (reference sequence). The DNA of the CDR3 is TGTGCCAGCAGCCAAGATCTAGCGGGGGGGGCCTACAATGAGCAGTTCTTC. Translating it yields CASSQDLAGGAYNEQFF.

The chain uses TRBV9 and TRBJ2-4; no reliable D call. The CDR3 covers 14 residues. CDR1 is SGDLS, CDR2 YYNGEE, per germline. Between the trimmed V and J ends, which lost 4 bases and 3 bases, there was a span of 11 bases. DNA of the CDR3: TGTGCCAGCAGCACAACAGACAACAAAAACATTCAGTACTTC. This translates into CASSTTDNKNIQYF.

The chain employs TRBV6-5 and TRBJ2-7, with TRBD2 as a possible D gene (5 bases). The CDR3 runs to 14 residues. V lost 3 bases to trimming and J lost 0 bases, with 9 bases between them. Germline V gene lookup returns CDR1 MNHEY and CDR2 SVGAGI. CDR3 region: CASSYGGISYEQYF. The CDR3 nucleotides are TGTGCCAGCAGTTATGGAGGAATCTCCTACGAGCAGTACTTC.

The chain is built from TRBV6-1 and TRBJ1-5; 8 bases line up with TRBD1. Unmatched junction bases numbered 6, after V lost 2 bases and J lost 6 bases. The CDR3 runs 15 residues. Germline V lookup: CDR1 MNHNS, CDR2 SASEGT. The CDR3 DNA sequence: TGTGCCAGCAGTGAATATGGACAGGGCGGTCAGCCCCAGCATTTT. Amino acids: CASSEYGQGGQPQHF.

This chain links TRBV19 with TRBJ2-2, with TRBD2 matching 15 bases. This CDR3 has 16 amino acids. Looked up from germline, CDR1 is LNHDA and CDR2 is SQIVND (reference sequence). Trimming cost V 5 bases and J 7 bases; bases outside gene matches: 5. The CDR3 region has the DNA TGTGCCAGTAGTGCCGGACTAGCGGGAGGGTACGGGGAGCTGTTTTTT. Residues: CASSAGLAGGYGELFF.

V and J are TRBV7-9 and TRBJ2-7; perhaps TRBD2 as D (5 bases). The CDR3 totals 12 residues. Germline values: CDR1 SEHNR, CDR2 FQNEAQ (reference sequence). Trimming shortened V by 5 bases and J by 2 bases, and 7 bases separated the two germline ends. CDR3 nucleotides: TGTGCCAGCAGCGACGGGACCTACGAGCAGTACTTC. Translation gives CASSDGTYEQYF.

The rearrangement joins TRBV6-5 to TRBJ1-1; D is perhaps TRBD1 (5 bases). This CDR3 is 14 amino acids long. V gave up 8 bases and J gave up 4 bases, with 17 bases separating them. Germline V gene data show CDR1 as MNHEY and CDR2 as SVGAGI. The CDR3 nucleotides read TGTGCCAGCCGGGAAACAGGAAAGGTCACTGAAGCTTTCTTT. Translating gives CASRETGKVTEAFF.

The chain recombines TRBV24-1 with TRBJ1-4; no reliable D call. Deletions cut 6 bases from V and 0 bases from J, with 13 bases between. This CDR3 spans 16 amino acids. Germline CDR1 is KGHDR and CDR2 is SFDVKD. CDR3 in amino acids: CATSSGVGATNEKLFF. CDR3 DNA sequence: TGTGCCACCAGTTCCGGCGTTGGTGCAACTAATGAAAAACTGTTTTTT.

This chain uses TRBV3-1 (or the pseudogene TRBV3-2) with TRBJ1-5; a possible D gene is TRBD1 (6 bases). The germline gives CDR1 LGHDT, CDR2 YNNKEL (reference sequence). The CDR3 runs to 13 residues. The V and J ends lost 4 bases and 4 bases respectively, with 8 bases between them. CDR3 nucleotide sequence: TGTGCCAGCAGCCGACAGGTGAATCAGCCCCAGCATTTT. This encodes CASSRQVNQPQHF.

The J gene is TRBJ2-7, the V gene TRBV2; the D gene is possibly TRBD2 (5 bases). In germline, CDR1 is SNHLY, CDR2 FYNNEI. V was trimmed by 1 base and J by 4 bases, leaving 5 bases between them. The CDR3 has 12 residues. CDR3 nucleotide sequence: TGTGCCAGCAGTGAAGGGGAGTACGAGCAGTACTTC. It yields the protein CASSEGEYEQYF. Full variable domain (missing parts from reference TRBV2 and TRBJ2-7): EPEVTQTPSHQVTQMGQEVILRCVPISNHLYFYWYRQILGQKVEFLVSFYNNEISEKSEIFDDQFSVERPDGSNFTLKIRSTKLEDSAMYFCASSEGEYEQYFGPGTRLTVT.

This chain joins TRBV2 and TRBJ1-2, with a possible D match to TRBD1 (6 bases). Trimming pared 10 bases from V and 4 bases from J, leaving 22 bases between. The CDR3 extends over 15 amino acids. Germline assignment: CDR1 SNHLY and CDR2 FYNNEI. CDR3: CATEPPPQGIYGYTF. In DNA, the CDR3 is TGTGCCACTGAACCGCCACCTCAGGGGATCTATGGCTACACCTTC.

The chain links TRBV18 to TRBJ2-1; 9 nucleotides agree with TRBD1. In germline, CDR1 is KGHSH, CDR2 LQKENI. CDR3 length equals 14 residues. The V segment lost 2 bases and the J segment 8 bases; nucleotides outside the gene matches: 4. The chain's CDR3 is CASSPGQGNDEQFF. CDR3 sequence (DNA): TGTGCCAGCTCACCAGGACAGGGGAACGATGAGCAGTTCTTC.

The chain uses TRBV19 and TRBJ2-7; the D gene is possibly TRBD1 (6 bases). Germline V CDR1 and CDR2: LNHDA, SQIVND (reference sequence). The CDR3 has 13 residues. With 3 bases removed from V and 3 bases from J, the gap between germline ends came to 9 bases. For the CDR3, the DNA is TGTGCCAGTAGTATTGGGGGCAACTACGAGCAGTACTTC. Amino acids: CASSIGGNYEQYF.